The source of this T cell receptor beta chain is a study of T cells in Graves' hyperthyroidism and ophthalmopathy. Study-level findings and limits: Most expanded thyroid clonotypes above 0.001 also appeared in blood. Ophthalmopathy was predicted by the model a median of approximately six months ahead of onset.

Note on this clonotype: Its antigen is still unknown.

Cells are PBMCs isolated from more than 8.5 ml of fresh blood. The V end was cut by 4 bases, the J end by 4 bases, with 14 bases between. From germline, CDR1 is LNHNV and CDR2 YYDKDF (reference sequence). CDR3 size: 15 residues. The TCR beta CDR3 regions underwent amplification using RNA transcripts as the source. The primer set for the first-round RT-PCR of the TCR CDR3 was HTBI. TCRdb recomputed calls from the multiplex PCR reads with MiXCR, one row per CDR3 protein. The sample lists about 410,000 distinct CDR3 sequences, under 15% occurring once. This TCR derives from a man aged 18 to 29 with Graves' ophthalmopathy. J is TRBJ1-5 and V is TRBV15; D is uncertain. The sequenced sample was blood. CDR3 bases: TGTGCCACCAGCAACCCCATAACGAGTAATCAGCCCCAGCATTTT. Amino acid sequence: CATSNPITSNQPQHF.